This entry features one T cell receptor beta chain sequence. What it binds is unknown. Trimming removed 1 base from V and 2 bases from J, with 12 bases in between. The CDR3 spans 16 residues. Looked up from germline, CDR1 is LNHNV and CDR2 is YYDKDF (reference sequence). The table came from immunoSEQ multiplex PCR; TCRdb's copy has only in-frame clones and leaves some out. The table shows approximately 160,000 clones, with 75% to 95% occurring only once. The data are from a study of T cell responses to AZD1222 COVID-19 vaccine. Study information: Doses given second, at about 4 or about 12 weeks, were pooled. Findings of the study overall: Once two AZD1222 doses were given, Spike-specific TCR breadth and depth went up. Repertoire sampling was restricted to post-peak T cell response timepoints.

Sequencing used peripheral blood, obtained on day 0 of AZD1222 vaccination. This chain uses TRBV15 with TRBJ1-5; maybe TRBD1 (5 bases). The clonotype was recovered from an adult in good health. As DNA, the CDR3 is TGTGCCACCAGCAGAGCACAGGCGGATGGCAATCAGCCCCAGCATTTT. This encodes CATSRAQADGNQPQHF.